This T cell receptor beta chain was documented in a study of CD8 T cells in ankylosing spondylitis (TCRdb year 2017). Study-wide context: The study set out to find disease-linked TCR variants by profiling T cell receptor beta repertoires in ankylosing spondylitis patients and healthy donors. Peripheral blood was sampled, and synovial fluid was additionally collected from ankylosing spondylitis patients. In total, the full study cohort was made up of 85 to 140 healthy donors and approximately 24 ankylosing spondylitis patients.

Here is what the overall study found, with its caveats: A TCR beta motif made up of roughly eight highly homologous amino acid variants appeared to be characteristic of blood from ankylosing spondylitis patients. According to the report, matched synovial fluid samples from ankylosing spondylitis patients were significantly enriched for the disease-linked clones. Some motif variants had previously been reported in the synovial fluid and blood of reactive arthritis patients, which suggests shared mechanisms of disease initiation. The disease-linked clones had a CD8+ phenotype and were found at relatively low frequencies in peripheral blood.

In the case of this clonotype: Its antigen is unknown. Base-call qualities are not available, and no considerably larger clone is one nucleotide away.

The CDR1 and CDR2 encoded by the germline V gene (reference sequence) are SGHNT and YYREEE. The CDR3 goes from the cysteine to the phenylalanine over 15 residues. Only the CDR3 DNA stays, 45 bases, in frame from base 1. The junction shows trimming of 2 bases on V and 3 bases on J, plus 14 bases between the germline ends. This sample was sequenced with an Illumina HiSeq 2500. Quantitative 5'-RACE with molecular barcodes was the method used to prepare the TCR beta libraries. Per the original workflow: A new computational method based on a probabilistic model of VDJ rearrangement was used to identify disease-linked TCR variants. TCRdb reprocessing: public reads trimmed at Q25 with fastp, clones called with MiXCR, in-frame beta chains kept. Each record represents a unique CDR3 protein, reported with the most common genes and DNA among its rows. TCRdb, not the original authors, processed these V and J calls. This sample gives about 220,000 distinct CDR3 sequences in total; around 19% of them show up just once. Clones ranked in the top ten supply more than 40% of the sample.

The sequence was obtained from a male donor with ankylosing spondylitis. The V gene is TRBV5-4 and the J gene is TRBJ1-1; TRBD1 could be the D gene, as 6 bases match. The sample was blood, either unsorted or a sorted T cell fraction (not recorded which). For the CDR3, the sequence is CASSFRSSGDTEAFF. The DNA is TGTGCCAGCAGCTTCCGGTCTTCAGGGGACACTGAAGCTTTCTTT.